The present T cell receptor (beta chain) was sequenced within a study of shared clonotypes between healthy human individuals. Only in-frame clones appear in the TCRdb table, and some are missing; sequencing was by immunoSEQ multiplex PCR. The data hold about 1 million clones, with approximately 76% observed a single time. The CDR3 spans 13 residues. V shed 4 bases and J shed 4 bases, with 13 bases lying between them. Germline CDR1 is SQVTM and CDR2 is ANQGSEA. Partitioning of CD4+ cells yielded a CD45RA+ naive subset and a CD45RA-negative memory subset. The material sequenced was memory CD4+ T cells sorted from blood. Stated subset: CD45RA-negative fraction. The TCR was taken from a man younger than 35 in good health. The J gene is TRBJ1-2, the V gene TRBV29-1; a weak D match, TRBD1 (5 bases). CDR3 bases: TGCAGCGTTGTGGGGGAGGAGAGCTATGGCTACACCTTC. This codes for CSVVGEESYGYTF.